This record looks at one T cell receptor beta chain sequence and its context. Its cognate antigen has yet to be identified. Base qualities were left out, and no much larger clone turns up one base away. The library was built by means of the immunoSEQ multiplex PCR assay. Rearranged TCR beta chain sequences were amplified using the hsTCRB Kit according to the manufacturer's protocol. TCRB libraries were sequenced on an Illumina MiSeq. As for how the authors treated the data: The proprietary platform of the kit vendor was used for demultiplexing, trimming and gene mapping. Entries here come from immuneACCESS through TCRdb and include only in-frame sequences with V and J called. Some clones fail to appear in such tables; in the studies checked, an unresolved V gene covers under half of the shortfall, and the cause of the remainder is unknown. That table gives V, J and clone size, and the DNA gave D and trimming. The sample has about 32,000 clones on record, approximately 78% of them singletons. Around 25% of the sample is held by the ten biggest clonotypes.

The sample's time point label, decoded: week 11, during vaccination. Each vaccine dose, consisting of 300 ug of a 20-mer mutant IDH1 peptide in Montanide, was administered subcutaneously with topical imiquimod. Donors had newly diagnosed WHO grade 3 or 4 IDH1-mutant astrocytomas with loss of nuclear ATRX. The samples were drawn from NOA16, a multicentre, single-arm, open-label phase I trial in Germany that tested a mutant IDH1 peptide vaccine in humans for the first time. The DNeasy Blood and Tissue Kit was used to extract genomic DNA from EDTA blood for TCRB sequencing. The data were obtained in a study of a mutant IDH1 vaccine in newly diagnosed glioma (dated by TCRdb to about 2021). Background for the entire study: Patients received eight vaccinations in weeks 1, 3, 5, 7, 11, 15, 19 and 23, corresponding to visits V03 through V10. For exploratory analyses, about two dozen treated patients had longitudinal TCRB deep sequencing done wherever samples were available. Six visits were used for peripheral blood collection: V03 (baseline), V05, V07, V10, V12 and V13. The approximately 30 treated patients were approximately 60% male and roughly 40% female, with a mean age of 40.4 years. Vaccination was initiated 4-6 weeks after radiotherapy alone, or concurrently with temozolomide cycles in the chemotherapy-containing groups. Before enrollment, patients had received standard therapy of radiotherapy alone, temozolomide alone, or radiochemotherapy with temozolomide; most received the combination. The full study reports these points: Availability determined which PBMC samples were chosen for TCRB deep sequencing. Pseudoprogression appeared unrelated to alterations in the top peripheral T cell clonotypes detected by TCRB sequencing. Vaccine-induced immune responses across multiple MHC alleles were detected in approximately 94% of patients. The authors noted that analyses of patient blood samples could not be reproduced because of sample limitations.

There are 14 amino acids in the CDR3, from cysteine to phenylalanine inclusive. The DNA shown is the 42-base CDR3, in frame from base 1. Reading the germline V gene (reference sequence) gives CDR1 MNHEY and CDR2 SMNVEV. Ends trimmed: V by 6 bases, J by 2 bases; bases unmatched to a gene: 1. The sequencing here drew on PBMCs, taken from a glioma patient whose treatment included an IDH1 peptide vaccine. The sequence was obtained from a man in his thirties or forties with glioma. The chain is made from TRBV27 and TRBJ1-5; the central 10 bases match TRBD1. The CDR3 corresponds to CASRDRGGNQPQHF. Here is the DNA: TGTGCCAGCAGGGACAGGGGGGGCAATCAGCCCCAGCATTTT.